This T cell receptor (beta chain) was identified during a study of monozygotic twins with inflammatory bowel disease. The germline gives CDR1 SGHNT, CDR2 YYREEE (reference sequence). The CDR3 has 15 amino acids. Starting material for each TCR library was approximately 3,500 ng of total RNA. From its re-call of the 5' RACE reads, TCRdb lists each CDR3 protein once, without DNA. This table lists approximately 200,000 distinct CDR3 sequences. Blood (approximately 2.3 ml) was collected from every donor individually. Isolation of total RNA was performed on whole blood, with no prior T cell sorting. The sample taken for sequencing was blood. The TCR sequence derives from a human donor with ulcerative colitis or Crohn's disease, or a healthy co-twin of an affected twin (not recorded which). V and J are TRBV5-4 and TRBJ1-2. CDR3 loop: CASSLDAGPNYGYTF.